The present T cell receptor (beta chain) was sequenced within a study of blood T cell repertoires in COVID-19. Study overall: The cDNA or gDNA used as material had been derived from T cells, B-cell-depleted T cells, or PBMCs.

V lost 4 bases and J 6 bases, leaving 7 bases between the germline ends. Germline V gene sequence: CDR1 LNHDA, CDR2 SQIVND (reference sequence). The CDR3 contains 12 residues. Profiling relied on immunoSEQ multiplex PCR, and the TCRdb table lists in-frame clones only, not all of them. The table has 250,000 or so clones, roughly 86% seen once. This TCR was recovered from a woman in her seventies with active or convalescent COVID-19. The chain recombines TRBV19 with TRBJ1-5; D unclear. Sequencing was performed on peripheral blood. DNA of the CDR3: TGTGCCAGTAGTACTTACACTCAGCCCCAGCATTTT. Its protein product is CASSTYTQPQHF.